Below are 21 T cell receptor beta chains sequenced from a single sample in a study of cytomegalovirus exposure and HLA in healthy donors. 13 Jbeta primers and 60 Vbeta primers were used for the PCR. Produced via immunoSEQ multiplex PCR; TCRdb's table is partial and in-frame only. The table includes around 65,000 clones, around 68% detected once. Input material: PBMCs. These receptors came from a man in his forties in good health and CMV-seropositive.

This clone was counted between two and nine times. The rearrangement links TRBV6-6 to TRBJ2-1; no reliable D call. The CDR3 is made up of 10 amino acids. Germline V CDR1 and CDR2: MNHNY, SVGAGI (reference sequence). The V end was cut by 6 bases, the J end by 7 bases, with 4 bases between. The CDR3 nucleotides are TGTGCCAGCAGCCGTAATGAGCAGTTCTTC. Its protein is CASSRNEQFF.

The chain has TRBV4-1 and TRBJ2-2; possibly TRBD1 for D (5 bases). Looked up from germline, CDR1 is MGHRA and CDR2 is YSYEKL. V was trimmed by 8 bases and J by 6 bases, leaving 13 bases between them. This CDR3 has 13 amino acids. In DNA form, the CDR3 reads TGCGCCAGCGGAGTTATAGGGGCCGGGGAGCTGTTTTTT. Translation gives CASGVIGAGELFF.

This clone was seen once. This chain connects TRBV11-2 to TRBJ2-5; D remains ambiguous. The CDR3 runs 11 residues. Germline-derived CDR1 and CDR2 are SGHAT and FQNNGV. V dropped 5 bases and J dropped 5 bases, with 6 bases sitting between them. The CDR3 here is CASSQVETQYF. CDR3 sequence (DNA): TGTGCCAGCAGCCAGGTGGAGACCCAGTACTTC.

The V and J genes are TRBV5-8 and TRBJ2-7; 7 bases fit TRBD2. The junction had 10 bases not matched to a gene; V was cut back by 3 bases and J by 1 base. Germline V gene lookup returns CDR1 SGHTS and CDR2 YDEGEE. The CDR3 totals 16 residues. The CDR3 loop is CASSSAISGLSYEQYF. The CDR3 DNA reads as TGTGCCAGCAGCTCCGCTATTAGCGGGCTTTCCTACGAGCAGTACTTC.

The rearrangement joins TRBV7-6 to TRBJ1-2; the D is unclear. Trimming stripped 6 bases from V and 5 bases from J, with 22 bases between. The CDR3 totals 16 residues. The germline CDR1 and CDR2 sequences are SGHVS and FNYEAQ. The CDR3 spells CASSITPWGDKYGYTF. For the CDR3, the DNA is TGTGCCAGCAGTATAACCCCGTGGGGAGACAAGTATGGCTACACCTTC.

This clone has a handful of counts. This chain uses TRBV7-2 with TRBJ2-5; a possible D gene is TRBD1 (5 bases). Trimming removed 3 bases at V and 2 bases at J, with 7 bases between. Germline V gene sequence: CDR1 SGHTA, CDR2 FQGNSA. The CDR3 length is 13 residues. The CDR3 coding sequence is TGTGCCAGCAGCTTGCGACAGCAAGAGACCCAGTACTTC. Residues: CASSLRQQETQYF. Based on the CDR3 plus reference TRBV7-2 and TRBJ2-5, the full variable domain is GAGVSQSPSNKVTEKGKDVELRCDPISGHTALYWYRQSLGQGLEFLIYFQGNSAPDKSGLPSDRFSAERTGGSVSTLTIQRTQQEDSAVYLCASSLRQQETQYFGPGTRLLVL.

This clone appeared a few times. The rearrangement links TRBV29-1 to TRBJ2-5, with D unresolved. The V end lost 7 bases, the J end lost 2 bases, and 11 bases lay between the germline ends. The CDR3 has 12 residues. Per germline, CDR1 SQVTM and CDR2 ANQGSEA. The CDR3, as DNA: TGCAGCGGATACAGATCTCAAGAGACCCAGTACTTC. Translating gives CSGYRSQETQYF. The full variable domain, in which reference TRBV29-1 and TRBJ2-5 provide the parts outside the CDR3, is SAVISQKPSRDICQRGTSLTIQCQVDSQVTMMFWYRQQPGQSLTLIATANQGSEATYESGFVIDKFPISRPNLTFSTLTVSNMSPEDSSIYLCSGYRSQETQYFGPGTRLLVL.

V and J are TRBV2 and TRBJ1-6; D remains ambiguous. This CDR3 is 16 amino acids long. The V and J ends lost 1 base and 5 bases respectively, with 12 bases between them. CDR1 SNHLY and CDR2 FYNNEI come from the germline V gene. Here the CDR3 reads CASSEESGRNNSPLHF. In DNA form, the CDR3 reads TGTGCCAGCAGTGAAGAGTCAGGCCGCAATAATTCACCCCTCCACTTT.

The chain joins TRBV15 to TRBJ2-5, with D perhaps matching TRBD1 (6 bases). CDR1 is LNHNV and CDR2 is YYDKDF in the germline V gene (reference sequence). Deletions cut 5 bases from V and 3 bases from J, with 16 bases between. The CDR3 runs 15 residues. CDR3 in amino acids: CATSERAGVKETQYF. DNA of the CDR3: TGTGCCACCAGCGAGAGGGCAGGGGTAAAAGAGACCCAGTACTTC.

This clone was seen more than once but under ten times. V is TRBV11-2 and J is TRBJ2-3; 7 bases align to TRBD2. In germline, CDR1 is SGHAT, CDR2 FQNNGV. Trimming took 5 bases from V and 7 from J; bases not matched to a gene: 12. The CDR3 totals 15 residues. CDR3 sequence: CASSTSVGAQNTQYF. The CDR3 nucleotides read TGTGCCAGCAGCACTAGCGTAGGGGCACAGAATACGCAGTATTTT.

The chain recombines TRBV19 with TRBJ2-1; TRBD1 agrees at 9 bases. The CDR3 has 15 amino acids. CDR1 and CDR2 (germline): LNHDA, SQIVND (reference sequence). Trimming cost V 7 bases and J 6 bases; bases outside gene matches: 10. CDR3 nucleotide sequence: TGTGCCAGTAATTCGCCGGGGACAGGGTTCAATGAGCAGTTCTTC. Translated: CASNSPGTGFNEQFF.

The CDR3 DNA follows: TGTGCCAGCAGTTCTAGGACTAGCGGGACGAGATTAAACATTCAGTACTTC. Protein: CASSSRTSGTRLNIQYF. The chain couples TRBV7-9 to TRBJ2-4, with 12 bases identical to TRBD2. Germline CDR1 and CDR2: SEHNR and FQNEAQ (reference sequence). The CDR3 length is 17 residues. V lost 6 bases and J lost 6; bases outside the gene matches: 12.

The rearrangement links TRBV20-1 to TRBJ2-7; D is unclear. The CDR3 spans 10 residues. Trimming removed 5 bases from V and 4 bases from J, with 6 bases in between. CDR1 is DFQATT and CDR2 is SNEGSKA in the germline V gene (reference sequence). In DNA, the CDR3 is TGCAGTGCTCAACTATACGAGCAGTACTTC. Its translation: CSAQLYEQYF.

The CDR3 sequence is CASSLFGRRGTEAFF. The DNA for the CDR3 is TGTGCCAGCAGTTTATTCGGCAGGAGGGGCACTGAAGCTTTCTTT. This chain joins TRBV27 and TRBJ1-1; D is possibly TRBD1 (5 bases). V dropped 1 base and J dropped 4 bases, with 13 bases sitting between them. This CDR3 comprises 15 residues. Germline assignment: CDR1 MNHEY and CDR2 SMNVEV (reference sequence).

This clone was detected only a few times. The rearrangement uses TRBV18 and TRBJ2-7; weak D call: TRBD1 (6 bases). With 3 bases removed from V and 2 bases from J, the gap between germline ends came to 14 bases. CDR1 and CDR2 (germline): KGHSH, LQKENI. This CDR3 spans 15 amino acids. In nucleotides, the CDR3 is TGTGCCAGCTCACCGTCACAGGGCGGAACCTACGAGCAGTACTTC. Residues: CASSPSQGGTYEQYF.

The chain carries TRBV19 and TRBJ2-1; D may be TRBD2 (8 bases). This CDR3 contains 15 residues. Germline CDR1 is LNHDA and CDR2 is SQIVND (reference sequence). Between the trimmed V and J ends, which lost 2 bases and 6 bases, there was a span of 14 bases. In DNA form, the CDR3 reads TGTGCCAGTAGTATACACAGGGGACTAGGCAATGAGCAGTTCTTC. It encodes CASSIHRGLGNEQFF.

The rearrangement joins TRBV6-4 to TRBJ1-5; D remains ambiguous. V lost 8 bases to trimming and J lost 0 bases, with 14 bases between them. There are 15 residues in the CDR3. Looked up from germline, CDR1 is MRHNA and CDR2 is SNTAGT. The DNA for the CDR3 is TGTGCCAGCCAACGCGAGGCTGGTAGCAATCAGCCCCAGCATTTT. It codes for CASQREAGSNQPQHF.

The chain links TRBV5-1 to TRBJ1-1, with D uncertain. Trimming cost V 1 base and J 0 bases, with 7 bases left between them. The CDR3 runs to 14 residues. Germline CDR1 and CDR2: SGHRS and YFSETQ. The CDR3 DNA reads as TGCGCCAGCAGCTTGTGGGAGGTGAACACTGAAGCTTTCTTT. As protein: CASSLWEVNTEAFF.

The rearrangement joins TRBV7-6 to TRBJ2-7; 7 nucleotides match TRBD1. Germline loops: CDR1 SGHVS, CDR2 FNYEAQ. There are 15 residues in the CDR3. The V and J ends lost 5 bases and 0 bases, in that order; junction bases with no gene match: 7. The CDR3 reads CASSAPGTDSYEQYF. The CDR3 bases are TGTGCCAGCAGCGCCCCCGGGACAGACTCCTACGAGCAGTACTTC. Supplemented by reference TRBV7-6 and TRBJ2-7, the full variable domain reads GAGVSQSPRYKVTKRGQDVALRCDPISGHVSLYWYRQALGQGPEFLTYFNYEAQQDKSGLPNDRFSAERPEGSISTLTIQRTEQRDSAMYRCASSAPGTDSYEQYFGPGTRLTVT.

The J gene is TRBJ2-7, the V gene TRBV19, with TRBD2 as a possible D gene (6 bases). Germline values: CDR1 LNHDA, CDR2 SQIVND (reference sequence). The ends were cut back, 5 bases at V and 7 bases at J, with 15 bases in the middle. This CDR3 has 13 amino acids. The CDR3 nucleotides are TGTGCCAGTAGTGTGGCGGGAAGTCGAGAGCAGTACTTC. This sequence encodes CASSVAGSREQYF.

The rearrangement links TRBV7-8 to TRBJ1-2; 7 bases match TRBD1. In germline, CDR1 is SGHVS, CDR2 FQNEAQ. The CDR3 is 17 amino acids. J gave up 6 bases and V 1 base, and 14 bases lay outside the gene matches. CDR3 residues: CASSLVRQGVGLDGYTF. Here the CDR3 DNA reads TGTGCCAGCAGCTTAGTCCGGCAGGGGGTTGGTCTTGATGGCTACACCTTC.